This is a list of T cell receptor beta chains from one sample in a study of cytomegalovirus exposure and HLA in healthy donors. Only in-frame clones appear in the TCRdb table, and some are missing; sequencing was by immunoSEQ multiplex PCR. The profile shows 90,000 to 150,000 clones, around 80% of them singletons. Sequenced input: PBMCs. These receptors all stem from a man aged 45-65 years in good health and CMV-seronegative. Both conserved end residues are part of each CDR3. D genes are given only for firm matches. Size is stated for part of the rows, as once, few or many counts, or as a class when the clone is expanded.

abundance	v_gene	j_gene	d_gene	CDR3aa	CDR3nt
-	TRBV7-9	TRBJ2-1	-	CASQTEQGIYNEQFF	TGTGCCAGCCAGACTGAACAGGGTATTTACAATGAGCAGTTCTTC
once	TRBV29-1	TRBJ1-2	TRBD1	CSGGPVTGGDGYTF	TGCAGCGGGGGTCCCGTGACAGGGGGCGATGGCTACACCTTC
-	TRBV29-1	TRBJ1-1	TRBD1	CSVLNRGEATEAFF	TGCAGCGTACTTAACAGGGGAGAGGCCACTGAAGCTTTCTTT
-	TRBV6-6	TRBJ1-1	TRBD1	CASSPGTGVTEAFF	TGTGCCAGCAGCCCCGGGACAGGGGTTACTGAAGCTTTCTTT
-	TRBV7-6	TRBJ2-5	TRBD2	CASSPLGLAQETQYF	TGTGCCAGCAGCCCTCTCGGACTAGCCCAAGAGACCCAGTACTTC
-	TRBV6-5	TRBJ2-5	-	CASSPLDSLRETQYF	TGTGCCAGCAGTCCCCTGGACAGCCTCCGGGAGACCCAGTACTTC
-	TRBV25-1	TRBJ1-1	TRBD1	CASSEFGQVDTEAFF	TGTGCCAGCAGTGAATTTGGACAGGTTGACACTGAAGCTTTCTTT
-	TRBV4-2	TRBJ2-7	TRBD2	CASSQEWGGTTYEQYF	TGTGCCAGCAGCCAAGAATGGGGGGGTACCACCTACGAGCAGTACTTC
-	TRBV7-6	TRBJ1-2	-	CASSLGAGPYGYTF	TGTGCCAGCAGCTTAGGGGCAGGGCCCTATGGCTACACCTTC
-	TRBV10-3	TRBJ2-5	TRBD1	CAIRQGVQETQYF	TGTGCCATCCGCCAGGGGGTCCAAGAGACCCAGTACTTC
-	TRBV6-5	TRBJ1-2	-	CASTLHGSGYGYTF	TGTGCCAGCACCCTACACGGGTCTGGCTATGGCTACACCTTC
-	TRBV7-2	TRBJ1-3	-	CASSSDRVPGNTIYF	TGTGCCAGCAGCTCTGACAGAGTTCCGGGAAACACCATATATTTT
once	TRBV30	TRBJ2-3	-	CAWSEGRTDTQYF	TGTGCCTGGAGTGAGGGGCGCACAGATACGCAGTATTTT
-	TRBV5-5	TRBJ1-2	TRBD1	CASIETGGGSGYTF	TGTGCCAGCATCGAGACAGGGGGCGGCTCTGGCTACACCTTC
-	TRBV10-3	TRBJ1-1	TRBD1	CAISEHIGQGLGAFF	TGTGCCATCAGTGAGCACATCGGACAGGGGCTGGGGGCTTTCTTT
-	TRBV9	TRBJ2-4	TRBD1	CASSVGHRGKNIQYF	TGTGCCAGCAGCGTAGGACACAGGGGCAAAAACATTCAGTACTTC
-	TRBV5-1	TRBJ2-7	-	CASSPIGVTYEQYF	TGCGCCAGCAGCCCGATCGGGGTTACCTACGAGCAGTACTTC
-	TRBV13	TRBJ2-1	TRBD2	CASSLRGGSSYNEQFF	TGTGCCAGCAGCTTAAGGGGCGGGAGCTCCTACAATGAGCAGTTCTTC
-	TRBV9	TRBJ1-3	-	CASSVGWTAGNTIYF	TGTGCCAGCAGCGTAGGATGGACAGCCGGAAACACCATATATTTT
few	TRBV5-1	TRBJ2-1	-	CASSSEAGPGGGEQFF	TGCGCCAGCAGCTCGGAGGCGGGTCCCGGGGGAGGTGAGCAGTTCTTC
-	TRBV15	TRBJ2-5	TRBD1	CATRPTGQETQYF	TGTGCCACCCGGCCGACAGGGCAAGAGACCCAGTACTTC
-	TRBV5-6	TRBJ1-2	-	CASSIQDFYGYPF	TGTGCCAGCAGCATACAGGATTTCTATGGCTACCCCTTC
-	TRBV28	TRBJ2-2	-	CASTRPGISGTGELFF	TGTGCCAGCACCCGACCGGGAATCAGCGGCACCGGGGAGCTGTTTTTT